This T cell receptor (beta chain) was identified in a study of shared clonotypes between healthy human individuals (dated by TCRdb to about 2020). For context, the study as a whole: A couple of women and three men aged 18 to 49 years were included in the cohort. For each donor, CD4 naive and CD4 memory were each given three plates, CD8 naive was given two plates, and CD8 memory was given one plate. The study deeply sequenced blood TCR repertoires of about 5 healthy adults to estimate repertoire size and the extent of clonotype sharing between individuals. To increase sequencing depth and limit assay-specific biases, TCR repertoire library preparation and sequencing were carried out by different laboratories using diverse techniques. Each donor's leukapheresis produced roughly between roughly 0.9 and 9 billion PBMCs. The study at large found these results: Larger estimated clonotype richness was generally found for naive subsets than for memory subsets. The genetic and exposure-history diversity represented was limited by the small number of donors. Pairwise subsampling indicated that sequencing depth was expected to affect the degree of clonotype sharing among donors. Sampling was restricted to blood, and TCR repertoires in tissue are likely to differ from TCR repertoires in blood. Clonotypes shared by all four sorted-subset donors showed higher generation probabilities than non-shared clonotypes. Incomplete sequencing was indicated by rarefaction of sorted-subset datasets, despite the large sequencing depth. When a handful of donors were compared, the shared fraction of clonotypes was roughly 5% for naive CD4, roughly 3.4% for naive CD8, 2.3% for memory CD4, and 0.3% to 0.5% for memory CD8.

Using the deep immunoSEQ assay, multiplex PCR amplified TCR CDR3 regions from genomic DNA. For each cell subset, the extracted genomic DNA was distributed evenly across all wells of several immunoSEQ 96-well plates, and each plate served as one replicate. For sorted subsets, around 200 ng genomic DNA, equal to some 30,000 T cell genomes, was loaded into each replicate PCR. The purified libraries were quantified using a Qubit 3.0 fluorometer, sized with a Bioanalyzer 2100, and then quantified again using the KAPA Library Quantification kit. Every immunoSEQ 96-well plate was sequenced on a dedicated single-read 150-cycle Illumina NextSeq 550 flow cell. As for how the authors treated the data: The immunoSEQ output contained only junctional sequences without quality scores, so filtering could not match that applied to full-length reads. To assign V/J genes and CDR3, sequences were annotated against IMGT germline references using PyIR, a Python wrapper for IgBLAST v1.9. Reads with weak V/J assignments (E-value above 1e-6), missing CDR3, stop codons, out-of-frame junctions, or ambiguous translated residues were removed. V3J clonotypes were defined as sequences sharing an identical inferred V gene, J gene, and CDR3 amino acid sequence. To compute the percentage overlap between repertoires, the number of shared unique clonotypes was divided by the size of the smaller repertoire. Three approaches were used to assess repertoire richness: RTK rarefaction, the Chao1 estimator, and Recon v2.1 estimates of unobserved clonotypes. Generation probabilities were computed with OLGA for all TCRbeta clonotypes obtained by the gDNA method from several donors. TCRdb retrieved this table from immuneACCESS and kept in-frame rearrangements only. Not all clones are present; in checked studies, unresolved V genes account for under half, and no reason is known for the remainder. The V and J calls and clone size were taken over from that table, and D and trimming were inferred from the DNA. Present in this sample are over 2,000,000 clones, over 85% of which were seen just once. Of the sample, more than 1.5% is held by the ten largest clones.

As encoded in the germline V gene, CDR1 is SGHAT while CDR2 is FQNNGV. Measured from the cysteine to the phenylalanine, the CDR3 is 14 residues long. Here the CDR3 DNA is all that survives: 42 bases in frame from base 1. Trimming leaves V shorter by 0 bases and J shorter by 10 bases, with the junction holding 5 bases beyond the gene matches. CD8 naive samples were CD45RO-negative cells positively selected for CCR7, giving a CD45RA+CCR7+ population that excluded TemRA cells. Donors were healthy HIV-negative adults with no recently reported acute infections or vaccinations. Every donor was a Caucasian adult residing in Nashville, Tennessee, USA. Blood was obtained by leukapheresis, after which PBMCs were separated by Ficoll-Histopaque density gradient centrifugation and cryopreserved in liquid nitrogen vapor phase. Purity and quantity of every magnetically sorted T cell population were checked by analytical flow cytometry. Genomic DNA was isolated from each sorted fraction and quantified by UV absorbance on a Nanodrop 2000c.

As concerns this clone: Its antigen is currently not known. Per-nucleotide qualities are absent, and no much larger clonotype sits a single base away.

The source material was naive CD8+ T cells from PBMCs. The cell subset or site label corresponds to: CD45RA+CCR7+. The origin of this receptor is a man aged 18-30 years in good health. Some clones in this sample may be carry-over from other donors' samples. In this chain, TRBV11-2 is recombined with TRBJ2-2; TRBD1 matches 7 bases in the middle. The CDR3 reads as follows: CASSLEKGAVELFF. Read as DNA, the sequence is TGTGCCAGCAGCTTAGAAAAGGGGGCGGTGGAGCTGTTTTTT.